The table lists the clone carrying this T cell receptor (beta chain) with a few counts. The V gene end was trimmed by 6 bases and the J gene end by 2 bases; junction bases not matched to a gene: 7. CDR1 is DFQATT, CDR2 SNEGSKA, per germline (reference sequence). The CDR3 contains 14 residues. The sample is drawn from a study of blood T cells in healthy people across ages. The second PCR ran roughly 7 to 12 cycles with a sample-barcoded 5' primer and J-beta primers. TCRdb analysed the 5' RACE reads with MiXCR anew, one entry per CDR3 protein. In the table there are some 800,000 distinct CDR3 sequences, around 25% of which are singletons. The same specimen was also included in a second study, on T cells of mothers and their children. That source adds: Mother-child pairs who were related displayed a slightly higher overlap than unrelated pairs, a difference that was non-significant.

The sequence was obtained from a boy aged 5-17 years in good health. The material sequenced was blood. The gene calls are TRBV20-1 and TRBJ1-5; 7 nucleotides agree with TRBD1. The CDR3 DNA reads as TGCAGTGCCCCGAGGGGGCTTCGCAATCAGCCCCAGCATTTT. It yields the protein CSAPRGLRNQPQHF.